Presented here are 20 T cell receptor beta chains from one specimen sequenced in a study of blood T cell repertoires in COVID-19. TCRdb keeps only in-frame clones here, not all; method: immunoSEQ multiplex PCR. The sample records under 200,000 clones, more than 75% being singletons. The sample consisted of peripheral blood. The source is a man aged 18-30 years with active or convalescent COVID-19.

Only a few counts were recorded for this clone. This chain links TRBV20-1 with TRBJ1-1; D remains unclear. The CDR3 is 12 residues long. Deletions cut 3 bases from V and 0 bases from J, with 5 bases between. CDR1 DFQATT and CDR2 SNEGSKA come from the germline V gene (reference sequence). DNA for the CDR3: TGCAGTGCTAGTGCCATGAACACTGAAGCTTTCTTT. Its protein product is CSASAMNTEAFF.

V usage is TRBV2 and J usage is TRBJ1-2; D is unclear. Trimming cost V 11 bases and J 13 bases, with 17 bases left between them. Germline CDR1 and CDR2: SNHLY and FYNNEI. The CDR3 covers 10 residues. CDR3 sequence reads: CAPDGVLRTF. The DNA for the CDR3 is TGTGCCCCGGACGGGGTCCTCCGCACCTTC.

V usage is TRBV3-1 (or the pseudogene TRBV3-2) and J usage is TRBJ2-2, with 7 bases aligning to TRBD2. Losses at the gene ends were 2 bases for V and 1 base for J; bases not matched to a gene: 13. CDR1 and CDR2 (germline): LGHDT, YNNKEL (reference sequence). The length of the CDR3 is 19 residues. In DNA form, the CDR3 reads TGTGCCAGCAGCCAACCCGGCGGGAGACGTATCGGGAACACCGGGGAGCTGTTTTTT. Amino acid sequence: CASSQPGGRRIGNTGELFF.

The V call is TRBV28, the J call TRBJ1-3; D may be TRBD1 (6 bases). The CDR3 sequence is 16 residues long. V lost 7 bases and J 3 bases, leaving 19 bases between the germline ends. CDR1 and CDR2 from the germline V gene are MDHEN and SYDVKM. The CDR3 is CASIDPMGAYGNTIYF. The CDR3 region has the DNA TGTGCCAGCATTGACCCAATGGGGGCATATGGAAACACCATATATTTT.

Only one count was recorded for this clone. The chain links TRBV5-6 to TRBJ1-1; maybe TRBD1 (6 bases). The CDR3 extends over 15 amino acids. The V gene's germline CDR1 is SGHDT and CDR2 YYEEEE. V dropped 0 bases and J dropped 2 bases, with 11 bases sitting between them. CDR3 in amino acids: CASSLAQQGNTEAFF. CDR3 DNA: TGTGCCAGCAGCTTGGCACAACAGGGCAACACTGAAGCTTTCTTT.

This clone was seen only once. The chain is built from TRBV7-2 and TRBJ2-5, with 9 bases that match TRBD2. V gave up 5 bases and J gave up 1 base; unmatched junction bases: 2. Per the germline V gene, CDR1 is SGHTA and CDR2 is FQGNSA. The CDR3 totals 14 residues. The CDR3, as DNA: TGTGCCAGCAGCCCTAGCGGGGCCCAAGAGACCCAGTACTTC. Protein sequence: CASSPSGAQETQYF. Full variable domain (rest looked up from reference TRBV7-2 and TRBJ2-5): GAGVSQSPSNKVTEKGKDVELRCDPISGHTALYWYRQSLGQGLEFLIYFQGNSAPDKSGLPSDRFSAERTGGSVSTLTIQRTQQEDSAVYLCASSPSGAQETQYFGPGTRLLVL.

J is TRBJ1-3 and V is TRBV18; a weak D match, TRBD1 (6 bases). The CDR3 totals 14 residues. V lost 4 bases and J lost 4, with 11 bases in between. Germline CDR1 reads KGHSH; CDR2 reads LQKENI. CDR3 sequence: CASSQTGQGNTIYF. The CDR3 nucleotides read TGTGCCAGCTCACAAACAGGGCAAGGAAACACCATATATTTT.

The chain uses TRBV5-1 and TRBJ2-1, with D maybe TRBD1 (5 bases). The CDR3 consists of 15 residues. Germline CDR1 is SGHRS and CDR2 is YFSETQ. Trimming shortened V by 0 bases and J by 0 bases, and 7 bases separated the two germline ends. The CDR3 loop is CASSLVQGSYNEQFF. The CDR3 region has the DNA TGCGCCAGCAGCTTGGTTCAGGGCTCCTACAATGAGCAGTTCTTC.

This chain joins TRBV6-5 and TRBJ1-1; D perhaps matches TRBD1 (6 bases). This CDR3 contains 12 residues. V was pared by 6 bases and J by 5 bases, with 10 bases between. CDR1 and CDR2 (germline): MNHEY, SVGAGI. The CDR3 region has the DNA TGTGCCAGCAGGGGAACAGGGACTGAAGCTTTCTTT. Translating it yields CASRGTGTEAFF.

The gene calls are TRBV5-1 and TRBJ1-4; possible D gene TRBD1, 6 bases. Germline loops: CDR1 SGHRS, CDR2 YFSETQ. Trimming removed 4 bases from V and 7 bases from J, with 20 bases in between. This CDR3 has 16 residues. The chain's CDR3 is CASSRDGIEGGEKLFF. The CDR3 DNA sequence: TGCGCCAGCAGCCGGGACGGGATCGAAGGGGGTGAAAAACTGTTTTTT.

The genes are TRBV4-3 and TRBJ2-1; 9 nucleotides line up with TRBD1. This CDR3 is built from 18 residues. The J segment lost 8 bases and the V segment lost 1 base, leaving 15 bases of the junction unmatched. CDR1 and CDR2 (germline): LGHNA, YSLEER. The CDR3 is CASSQGGPGQGLRDEQFF. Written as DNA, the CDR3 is TGCGCCAGCAGCCAAGGGGGACCGGGACAGGGCCTTCGCGATGAGCAGTTCTTC.

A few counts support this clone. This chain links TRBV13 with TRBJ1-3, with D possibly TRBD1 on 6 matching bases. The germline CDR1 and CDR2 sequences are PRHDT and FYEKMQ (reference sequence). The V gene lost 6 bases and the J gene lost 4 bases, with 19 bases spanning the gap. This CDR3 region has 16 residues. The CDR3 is CASRRTEQGTGNTIYF. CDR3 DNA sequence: TGTGCCAGCAGGCGGACTGAACAGGGAACCGGAAACACCATATATTTT.

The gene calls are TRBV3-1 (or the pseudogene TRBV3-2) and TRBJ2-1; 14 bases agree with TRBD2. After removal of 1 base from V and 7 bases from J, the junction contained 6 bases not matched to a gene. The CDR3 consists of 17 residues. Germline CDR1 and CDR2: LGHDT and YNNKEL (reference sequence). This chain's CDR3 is CASSQGTSGGRRNEQFF. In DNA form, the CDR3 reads TGTGCCAGCAGCCAAGGGACTAGCGGGGGGCGTAGGAATGAGCAGTTCTTC.

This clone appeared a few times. The CDR3 sequence is CASSPERDTEAFF. The CDR3 DNA follows: TGTGCCAGCAGCCCAGAGAGGGATACTGAAGCTTTCTTT. The J gene is TRBJ1-1, the V gene TRBV13; D call uncertain. Germline V gene sequence: CDR1 PRHDT, CDR2 FYEKMQ (reference sequence). The CDR3 runs 13 residues. V was shortened by 5 bases and J by 5 bases, with 12 bases between the two germline ends.

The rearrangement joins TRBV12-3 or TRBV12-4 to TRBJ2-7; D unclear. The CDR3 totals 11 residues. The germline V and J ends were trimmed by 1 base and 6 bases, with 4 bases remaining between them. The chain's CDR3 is CASSLGAEQYV. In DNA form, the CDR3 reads TGTGCCAGCAGTTTAGGGGCCGAGCAGTACGTC.

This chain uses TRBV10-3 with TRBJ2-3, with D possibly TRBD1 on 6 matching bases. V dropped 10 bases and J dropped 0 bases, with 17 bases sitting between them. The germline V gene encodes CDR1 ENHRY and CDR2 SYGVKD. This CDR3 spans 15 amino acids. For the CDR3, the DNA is TGTGCCAGCCAACAGGGAAGGGGTAGCACAGATACGCAGTATTTT. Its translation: CASQQGRGSTDTQYF.

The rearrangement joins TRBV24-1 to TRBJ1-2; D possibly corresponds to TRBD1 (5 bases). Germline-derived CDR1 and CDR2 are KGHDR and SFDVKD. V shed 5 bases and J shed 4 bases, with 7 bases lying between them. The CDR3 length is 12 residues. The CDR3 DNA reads TGTGCCACCAGTGCCCAGGGCTATGGCTACACCTTC. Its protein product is CATSAQGYGYTF.

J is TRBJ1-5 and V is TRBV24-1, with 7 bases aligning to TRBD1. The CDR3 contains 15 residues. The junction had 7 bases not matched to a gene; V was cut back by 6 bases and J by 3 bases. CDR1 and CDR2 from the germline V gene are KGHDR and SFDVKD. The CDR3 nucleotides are TGTGCCACCAGTTCCGACAGGGACCCCAATCAGCCCCAGCATTTT. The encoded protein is CATSSDRDPNQPQHF.

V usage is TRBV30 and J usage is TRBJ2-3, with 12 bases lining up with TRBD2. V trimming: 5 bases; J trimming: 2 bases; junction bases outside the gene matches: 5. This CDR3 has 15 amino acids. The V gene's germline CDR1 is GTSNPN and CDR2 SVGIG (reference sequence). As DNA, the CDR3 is TGTGCCTGGGACGCTAGCGGGAGGGCCACAGATACGCAGTATTTT. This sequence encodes CAWDASGRATDTQYF.

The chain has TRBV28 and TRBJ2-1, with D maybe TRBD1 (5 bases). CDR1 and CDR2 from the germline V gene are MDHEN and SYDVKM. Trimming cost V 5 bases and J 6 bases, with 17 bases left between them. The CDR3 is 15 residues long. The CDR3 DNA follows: TGTGCCAGCAGTCTTCTGGGGCTCGTGGGCAATGAGCAGTTCTTC. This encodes CASSLLGLVGNEQFF.